One sample yielded the 7 T cell receptor beta chains listed below, sequenced in a study of blood T cell repertoires in COVID-19. TCRdb's copy holds only in-frame clones and misses some; the assay was immunoSEQ multiplex PCR. Counted here are 140,000 to 150,000 clones, roughly 81% occurring once; the ten biggest clones make up roughly 8.3%. The source material was peripheral blood. The receptors come from a human donor with acute or convalescent COVID-19. The donor label of this sample is uncertain.

The sample holds one count of this clone. The chain uses TRBV27 and TRBJ2-3; 7 bases map to TRBD1. The V gene end was trimmed by 7 bases and the J gene end by 2 bases; junction bases not matched to a gene: 6. The CDR3 covers 14 residues. Germline V gene sequence: CDR1 MNHEY, CDR2 SMNVEV (reference sequence). CDR3 DNA sequence: TGTGCCAGCACCCCGACAGGGTTCACAGATACGCAGTATTTT. This encodes CASTPTGFTDTQYF.

The gene calls are TRBV7-8 and TRBJ2-3; 9 bases align to TRBD2. V lost 1 base and J lost 5; bases outside the gene matches: 4. The CDR3 is 15 amino acids. The germline gives CDR1 SGHVS, CDR2 FQNEAQ. The CDR3 loop is CASSLVGGGEDTQYF. The CDR3 DNA follows: TGTGCCAGCAGCTTAGTCGGCGGGGGGGAAGATACGCAGTATTTT.

V usage is TRBV7-8 and J usage is TRBJ2-4; D is perhaps TRBD2 (6 bases). Trimming took 5 bases from V and 7 from J, leaving 15 bases between them. Germline CDR1 is SGHVS and CDR2 is FQNEAQ. CDR3 size: 14 residues. Written as DNA, the CDR3 is TGTGCCAGCAGCGCCCGGGGGAAGGGTAACATTCAGTACTTC. The encoded protein is CASSARGKGNIQYF.

The chain combines TRBV7-9 with TRBJ1-2, with D uncertain. Germline-derived CDR1 and CDR2 are SEHNR and FQNEAQ (reference sequence). Trimming took off 3 bases at V and 1 base at J, with 15 bases between the two ends. The CDR3 runs to 16 residues. Here the CDR3 reads CASSLSAHLVNYGYTF. The CDR3 DNA reads TGTGCCAGCAGCTTGTCAGCCCACCTAGTTAACTATGGCTACACCTTC.

The V gene is TRBV29-1, the J gene TRBJ1-5, with D possibly being TRBD1 (5 bases). Germline V gene lookup returns CDR1 SQVTM and CDR2 ANQGSEA. Deletions cut 3 bases from V and 0 bases from J, with 6 bases between. The CDR3 has 13 amino acids. In DNA form, the CDR3 reads TGCAGCGTTGAGACAGATAGCAATCAGCCCCAGCATTTT. Translating gives CSVETDSNQPQHF.

The rearrangement links TRBV13 to TRBJ1-2, with D perhaps matching TRBD1 (6 bases). V shed 3 bases and J shed 4 bases, with 12 bases lying between them. Germline V gene lookup returns CDR1 PRHDT and CDR2 FYEKMQ (reference sequence). This CDR3 contains 14 residues. The CDR3 nucleotides read TGTGCCAGCAGCTTTGGACAGCAACCCTATGGCTACACCTTC. Its translation is CASSFGQQPYGYTF.

V usage is TRBV18 and J usage is TRBJ1-5; 7 positions match TRBD1. Germline V gene lookup returns CDR1 KGHSH and CDR2 LQKENI. V trimming: 3 bases; J trimming: 6 bases; junction bases outside the gene matches: 2. This CDR3 comprises 13 residues. The CDR3 nucleotides read TGTGCCAGCTCACCGGACAGGTCTCAGCCCCAGCATTTT. Protein: CASSPDRSQPQHF.